These 27 T cell receptor beta chains were all obtained from the same sample, sequenced in a study of cytomegalovirus exposure and HLA in healthy donors. Both 60 Vbeta primers and 13 Jbeta primers went into the PCR. TCRdb's table, derived via immunoSEQ multiplex PCR, lists solely in-frame clones and lacks some. The sample lists 30,000 to 35,000 clones, more than 65% occurring once. Material: PBMCs. The receptors were sampled from a woman aged 18-29 years in good health and CMV-seronegative.

This sequence joins TRBV7-2 and TRBJ1-1, with 9 bases that match TRBD1. The V gene end was trimmed by 4 bases and the J gene end by 2 bases; junction bases not matched to a gene: 8. The CDR3 is 16 amino acids. Germline V lookup: CDR1 SGHTA, CDR2 FQGNSA. CDR3 protein: CASSSLGQGVNTEAFF. DNA for the CDR3: TGTGCCAGCAGCTCCTTGGGACAGGGCGTTAACACTGAAGCTTTCTTT. The full variable domain, completed using reference TRBV7-2 and TRBJ1-1, is GAGVSQSPSNKVTEKGKDVELRCDPISGHTALYWYRQSLGQGLEFLIYFQGNSAPDKSGLPSDRFSAERTGGSVSTLTIQRTQQEDSAVYLCASSSLGQGVNTEAFFGQGTRLTVV.

This clone has just one count. This chain connects TRBV28 to TRBJ2-7, with D possibly matching TRBD2 (5 bases). Deletions cut 9 bases from V and 2 bases from J, with 17 bases between. CDR3 size: 14 residues. Looked up from germline, CDR1 is MDHEN and CDR2 is SYDVKM. Here the CDR3 DNA reads TGTGCCAGTTCTCCGGCGGCGGGTCCCTACGAGCAGTACTTC. The encoded protein is CASSPAAGPYEQYF.

This chain links TRBV4-2 with TRBJ2-3; D not resolved. The CDR3 contains 15 residues. Germline CDR1 is LGHNA and CDR2 is YNFKEQ. V lost 4 bases and J 2 bases, leaving 13 bases between the germline ends. CDR3 coding DNA: TGTGCCAGCAGCCGAGAGTGGCGGATCACAGATACGCAGTATTTT. Amino acids: CASSREWRITDTQYF.

The chain combines TRBV5-6 with TRBJ2-1, with 12 bases identical to TRBD2. The CDR3 runs to 16 residues. The germline V gene has CDR1 SGHDT and CDR2 YYEEEE. With V trimmed by 3 bases and J by 10 bases, 11 bases remained unmatched. The CDR3 coding sequence is TGTGCCAGCAGCTCTCTAACTAGCGGGAGGCAATGGGAGCAGTTCTTC. Amino acid sequence: CASSSLTSGRQWEQFF.

A word on this clone: The junction differs from germline at one of its ends, possibly a read error. The rearrangement links TRBV7-8 to TRBJ1-1, with D possibly TRBD1 on 5 matching bases. Germline CDR1 SGHVS, CDR2 FQNEAQ. This CDR3 region has 14 residues. The CDR3 sequence is CASSLGQLNPEAFF. The CDR3 region has the DNA TGTGCCAGCAGCTTAGGACAGCTGAACCCTGAAGCTTTCTTT.

The rearrangement links TRBV11-1 to TRBJ2-3; D gene uncertain. Germline V lookup: CDR1 SGHAT, CDR2 FQDESV (reference sequence). V shed 4 bases and J shed 0 bases, with 14 bases lying between them. The length of the CDR3 is 16 residues. The chain's CDR3 is CASSSVSAPSTDTQYF. The CDR3 DNA reads as TGTGCCAGCAGCTCGGTGAGCGCTCCTAGCACAGATACGCAGTATTTT.

The chain employs TRBV9 and TRBJ2-1; unclear D gene. Trimming shortened V by 0 bases and J by 6 bases, and 10 bases separated the two germline ends. Germline V lookup: CDR1 SGDLS, CDR2 YYNGEE. The CDR3 has 14 residues. The CDR3 DNA follows: TGTGCCAGCAGCGTAGTCAAGCTCGGCAATGAGCAGTTCTTC. This gives the protein CASSVVKLGNEQFF.

In this sample, this clone turned up once. The chain couples TRBV7-8 to TRBJ1-5; maybe TRBD1 (5 bases). Trimming removed 5 bases at V and 3 bases at J, with 11 bases between. Germline CDR1 and CDR2: SGHVS and FQNEAQ. This CDR3 is built from 14 residues. The CDR3 is CASSDDRYNQPQHF. CDR3 DNA sequence: TGTGCCAGCAGCGATGACAGATACAATCAGCCCCAGCATTTT.

CDR3 amino acids: CASSRRGGSYNSPLHF. The DNA for the CDR3 is TGTGCCAGCAGCCGGAGGGGGGGCTCCTATAATTCACCCCTCCACTTT. The rearrangement uses TRBV5-6 and TRBJ1-6, with D tentatively TRBD1 (6 bases). This CDR3 is 16 amino acids long. The germline V and J ends were trimmed by 4 bases and 0 bases, with 11 bases remaining between them. Germline CDR1 SGHDT, CDR2 YYEEEE.

This clone has just a few counts. CDR3: CANRSGWEYEQYF. The DNA for the CDR3 is TGTGCCAACCGCAGCGGGTGGGAGTACGAGCAGTACTTC. This rearrangement joins TRBV27 to TRBJ2-7, with D possibly matching TRBD2 (6 bases). Germline V gene sequence: CDR1 MNHEY, CDR2 SMNVEV (reference sequence). V shed 10 bases and J shed 4 bases, with 17 bases lying between them. The CDR3 covers 13 residues.

V is TRBV7-6 and J is TRBJ1-1; D remains ambiguous. Germline lookup yields CDR1 SGHVS and CDR2 FNYEAQ. There are 15 residues in the CDR3. V gave up 1 base and J gave up 7 bases, with 16 bases separating them. The CDR3: CASSLELGPRVEAFF. DNA for the CDR3: TGTGCCAGCAGCTTAGAGCTCGGCCCCCGGGTTGAAGCTTTCTTT. Combining the CDR3 with reference TRBV7-6 and TRBJ1-1 gives the whole variable domain GAGVSQSPRYKVTKRGQDVALRCDPISGHVSLYWYRQALGQGPEFLTYFNYEAQQDKSGLPNDRFSAERPEGSISTLTIQRTEQRDSAMYRCASSLELGPRVEAFFGQGTRLTVV.

The V and J genes are TRBV28 and TRBJ2-5, with 7 bases fitting TRBD2. Germline values: CDR1 MDHEN, CDR2 SYDVKM. There are 14 residues in the CDR3. The ends lost 0 bases at V and 4 bases at J; junction bases unmatched: 2. DNA for the CDR3: TGTGCCAGCAGTTTATGGACTAGCAGAGAGACCCAGTACTTC. It is translated as CASSLWTSRETQYF. Supplemented by reference TRBV28 and TRBJ2-5, the full variable domain reads DVKVTQSSRYLVKRTGEKVFLECVQDMDHENMFWYRQDPGLGLRLIYFSYDVKMKEKGDIPEGYSVSREKKERFSLILESASTNQTSMYLCASSLWTSRETQYFGPGTRLLVL.

The V and J genes are TRBV4-1 and TRBJ2-7, with D unclear. With 1 base removed from V and 3 bases from J, the gap between germline ends came to 10 bases. The length of the CDR3 is 14 residues. Germline CDR1 and CDR2: MGHRA and YSYEKL. CDR3 residues: CASSQGPADYEQYF. CDR3 coding DNA: TGCGCCAGCAGCCAAGGGCCGGCGGACTACGAGCAGTACTTC.

The rearrangement joins TRBV6-4 to TRBJ2-3, with 8 bases identical to TRBD2. This CDR3 contains 15 residues. J lost 2 bases, V lost 4 bases, and 5 bases had no gene match. CDR1 MRHNA and CDR2 SNTAGT come from the germline V gene. This chain's CDR3 is CASSVGLGDTDTQYF. DNA of the CDR3: TGTGCCAGCAGTGTGGGACTAGGGGACACAGATACGCAGTATTTT.

The chain links TRBV10-3 to TRBJ2-5; D not resolved. The J call could be wrong; TRBJ2-7 is a better fit for the DNA end. There are 13 residues in the CDR3. From germline, CDR1 is ENHRY and CDR2 SYGVKD. CDR3 nucleotide sequence: TGTGCCATCAGTGATGGGCAGGCCAACGAGCAGTACTTC. This translates into CAISDGQANEQYF.

The chain couples TRBV19 to TRBJ2-5; D is unresolved. CDR1 LNHDA and CDR2 SQIVND come from the germline V gene (reference sequence). The CDR3 contains 13 residues. V was cut by 5 bases and J by 2 bases, with 9 bases left in between. In DNA, the CDR3 is TGTGCCAGTAGTGAGCAAAAGCAAGAGACCCAGTACTTC. It encodes CASSEQKQETQYF.

This clone has a single count. The chain has TRBV27 and TRBJ1-1; 9 positions agree with TRBD1. This CDR3 comprises 17 residues. Trimming cost V 6 bases and J 0 bases; bases outside gene matches: 11. CDR1 and CDR2 from the germline V gene are MNHEY and SMNVEV (reference sequence). CDR3 nucleotide sequence: TGTGCCAGCAGGTGGACAGGGGCTCCTATTATGAACACTGAAGCTTTCTTT. It yields the protein CASRWTGAPIMNTEAFF.

The J gene is TRBJ2-5, the V gene TRBV15; 7 nucleotides line up with TRBD2. The V segment lost 0 bases and the J segment 2 bases; nucleotides outside the gene matches: 9. Germline V gene sequence: CDR1 LNHNV, CDR2 YYDKDF (reference sequence). The CDR3 is 17 residues long. CDR3 nucleotide sequence: TGTGCCACCAGCAGAGATGTCTCGGCGGGGGAACAAGAGACCCAGTACTTC. Translated, it gives CATSRDVSAGEQETQYF.

The CDR3 region has the DNA TGTGCTAGTGGTTTGACCGCTAGCGGGGTTGAGACCCAGTACTTC. This gives the protein CASGLTASGVETQYF. V usage is TRBV12-5 and J usage is TRBJ2-5, with 9 bases fitting TRBD2. J gave up 5 bases and V 2 bases, and 6 bases lay outside the gene matches. This CDR3 comprises 15 residues. Germline assignment: CDR1 LGHNT and CDR2 FRNRAP.

The J gene is TRBJ1-4, the V gene TRBV25-1, with D possibly matching TRBD1 (6 bases). Looked up from germline, CDR1 is MGHDK and CDR2 is SYGVNS. V lost 4 bases, J lost 10 bases, and 10 bases lay in between. This CDR3 has 12 residues. In nucleotides, the CDR3 is TGTGCCAGCAGTGCGGACAGTGGAAAACTGTTTTTT. Protein product: CASSADSGKLFF.

This clone was seen just once. The V gene is TRBV18, the J gene TRBJ2-5; no reliable D call. Trimming pared 0 bases from V and 4 bases from J, leaving 6 bases between. This CDR3 is built from 13 residues. Germline CDR1 KGHSH, CDR2 LQKENI. CDR3 coding DNA: TGTGCCAGCTCACCACCTGTATCAGAGACCCAGTACTTC. It is translated as CASSPPVSETQYF.

This sequence joins TRBV6-5 and TRBJ2-5; perhaps TRBD2 as D (5 bases). The ends were cut back, 5 bases at V and 5 bases at J, with 6 bases in the middle. Per germline, CDR1 MNHEY and CDR2 SVGAGI. CDR3 size: 11 residues. CDR3 bases: TGTGCCAGCAGTCGAGGGGAGACCCAGTACTTC. Protein product: CASSRGETQYF.

The chain recombines TRBV28 with TRBJ2-1; 8 nucleotides match TRBD2. The V segment lost 9 bases and the J segment 5 bases; nucleotides outside the gene matches: 9. The CDR3 totals 14 residues. CDR1 is MDHEN and CDR2 is SYDVKM in the germline V gene. This chain's CDR3 is CASRHGGVNNEQFF. The CDR3 nucleotides read TGTGCCAGTCGCCACGGGGGGGTCAACAATGAGCAGTTCTTC.

A few counts support this clone. The chain has TRBV6-4 and TRBJ1-2, with 10 bases that match TRBD1. V lost 5 bases, J lost 5 bases, and 8 bases stayed unmatched. This CDR3 contains 15 residues. CDR1 and CDR2 from the germline V gene are MRHNA and SNTAGT. This CDR3 is CASSPRQGAGYGYTF. The CDR3 DNA reads as TGTGCCAGCAGTCCTCGACAGGGGGCAGGATATGGCTACACCTTC.

The rearrangement uses TRBV18 and TRBJ1-1; possibly TRBD1 for D (5 bases). From germline, CDR1 is KGHSH and CDR2 LQKENI. The CDR3 is made up of 15 amino acids. Between the trimmed V and J ends, which lost 2 bases and 3 bases, there was a span of 13 bases. CDR3: CASSPVTPGDTEAFF. In nucleotides, the CDR3 is TGTGCCAGCTCACCAGTAACACCGGGGGACACTGAAGCTTTCTTT. Full variable domain (outside the CDR3, taken from reference TRBV18 and TRBJ1-1): NAGVMQNPRHLVRRRGQEARLRCSPMKGHSHVYWYRQLPEEGLKFMVYLQKENIIDESGMPKERFSAEFPKEGPSILRIQQVVRGDSAAYFCASSPVTPGDTEAFFGQGTRLTVV.

The gene calls are TRBV4-3 and TRBJ1-1, with D unresolved. V was cut by 0 bases and J by 5 bases, with 7 bases left in between. The CDR3 sequence is 13 residues long. CDR1 LGHNA and CDR2 YSLEER come from the germline V gene. CDR3 sequence: CASSQDRGTEAFF. CDR3 DNA sequence: TGCGCCAGCAGCCAAGACCGAGGGACTGAAGCTTTCTTT.

This chain joins TRBV7-2 and TRBJ2-3; 9 nucleotides agree with TRBD2. The V and J ends lost 3 bases and 0 bases, in that order; junction bases with no gene match: 7. The CDR3 sequence is 17 residues long. Germline V lookup: CDR1 SGHTA, CDR2 FQGNSA. The CDR3 reads CASSFSSGEASTDTQYF. The CDR3 DNA sequence: TGTGCCAGCAGCTTTTCTAGCGGGGAAGCTAGCACAGATACGCAGTATTTT. The whole variable domain, filled in from reference TRBV7-2 and TRBJ2-3, reads GAGVSQSPSNKVTEKGKDVELRCDPISGHTALYWYRQSLGQGLEFLIYFQGNSAPDKSGLPSDRFSAERTGGSVSTLTIQRTQQEDSAVYLCASSFSSGEASTDTQYFGPGTRLTVL.